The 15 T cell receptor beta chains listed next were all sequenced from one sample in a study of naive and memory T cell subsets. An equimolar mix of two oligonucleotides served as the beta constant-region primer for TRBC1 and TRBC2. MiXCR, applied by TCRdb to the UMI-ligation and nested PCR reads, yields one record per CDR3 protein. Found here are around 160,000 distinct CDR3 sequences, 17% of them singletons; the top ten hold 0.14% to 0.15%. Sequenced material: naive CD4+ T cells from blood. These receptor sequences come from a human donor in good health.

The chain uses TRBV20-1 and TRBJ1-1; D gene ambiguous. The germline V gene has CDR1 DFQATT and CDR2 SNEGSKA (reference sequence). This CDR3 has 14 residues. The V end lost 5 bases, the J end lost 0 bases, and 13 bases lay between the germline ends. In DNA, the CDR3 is TGCAGTGCTGCCAAGTCTCTATTGAACACTGAAGCTTTCTTT. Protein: CSAAKSLLNTEAFF.

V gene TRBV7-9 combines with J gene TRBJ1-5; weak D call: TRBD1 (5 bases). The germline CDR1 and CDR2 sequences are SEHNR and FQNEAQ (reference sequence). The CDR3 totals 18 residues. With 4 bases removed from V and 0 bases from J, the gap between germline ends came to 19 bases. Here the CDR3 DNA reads TGTGCCAGCAGCTCACAGGAGGGGAACCCGTATAGCAATCAGCCCCAGCATTTT. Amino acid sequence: CASSSQEGNPYSNQPQHF.

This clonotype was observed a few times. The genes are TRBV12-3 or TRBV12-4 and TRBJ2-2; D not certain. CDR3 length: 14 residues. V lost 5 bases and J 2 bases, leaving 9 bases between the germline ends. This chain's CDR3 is CASSPYSNTGELFF. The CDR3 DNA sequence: TGTGCCAGCAGTCCCTACAGCAACACCGGGGAGCTGTTTTTT.

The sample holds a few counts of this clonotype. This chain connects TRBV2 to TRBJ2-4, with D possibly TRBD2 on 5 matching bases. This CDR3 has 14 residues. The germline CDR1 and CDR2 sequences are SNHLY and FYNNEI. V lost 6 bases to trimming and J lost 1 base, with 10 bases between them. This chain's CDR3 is CASREAAAKNIQYF. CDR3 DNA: TGTGCCAGCAGGGAGGCTGCGGCCAAAAACATTCAGTACTTC.

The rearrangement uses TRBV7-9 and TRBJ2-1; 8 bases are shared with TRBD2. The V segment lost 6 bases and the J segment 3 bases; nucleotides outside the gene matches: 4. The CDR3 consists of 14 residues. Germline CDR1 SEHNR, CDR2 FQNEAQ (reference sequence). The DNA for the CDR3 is TGTGCCAGCAGTCCCGGGGGGGACTACAATGAGCAGTTCTTC. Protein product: CASSPGGDYNEQFF.

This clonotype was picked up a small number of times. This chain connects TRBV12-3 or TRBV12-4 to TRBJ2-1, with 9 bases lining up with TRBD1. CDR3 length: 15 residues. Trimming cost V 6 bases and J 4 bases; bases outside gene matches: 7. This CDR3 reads CASSPGTGYYNEQFF. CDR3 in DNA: TGTGCCAGCAGCCCCGGGACAGGGTATTACAATGAGCAGTTCTTC.

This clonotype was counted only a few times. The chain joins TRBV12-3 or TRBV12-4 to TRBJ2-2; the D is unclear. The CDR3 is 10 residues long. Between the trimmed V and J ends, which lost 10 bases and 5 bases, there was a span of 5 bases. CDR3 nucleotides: TGTGCCACCGTGACCGGGGAGCTGTTTTTT. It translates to CATVTGELFF.

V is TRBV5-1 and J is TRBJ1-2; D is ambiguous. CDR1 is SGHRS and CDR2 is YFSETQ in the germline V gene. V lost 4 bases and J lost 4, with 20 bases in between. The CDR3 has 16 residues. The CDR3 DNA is TGCGCCAGCAGCGCCGAGGGAGCTAAAAGAACCTATGGCTACACCTTC. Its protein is CASSAEGAKRTYGYTF.

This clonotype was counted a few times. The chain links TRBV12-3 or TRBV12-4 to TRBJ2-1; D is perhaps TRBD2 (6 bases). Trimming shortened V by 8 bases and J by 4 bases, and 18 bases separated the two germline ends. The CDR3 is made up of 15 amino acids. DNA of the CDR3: TGTGCCAGCGCTCTAGTTCCGGGAGCTTACAATGAGCAGTTCTTC. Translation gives CASALVPGAYNEQFF.

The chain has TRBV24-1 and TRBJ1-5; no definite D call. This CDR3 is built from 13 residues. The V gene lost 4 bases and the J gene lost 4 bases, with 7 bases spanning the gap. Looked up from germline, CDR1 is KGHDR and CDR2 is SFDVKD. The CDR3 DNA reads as TGTGCCACCAGTGACAGTTCTAATCAGCCCCAGCATTTT. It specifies CATSDSSNQPQHF.

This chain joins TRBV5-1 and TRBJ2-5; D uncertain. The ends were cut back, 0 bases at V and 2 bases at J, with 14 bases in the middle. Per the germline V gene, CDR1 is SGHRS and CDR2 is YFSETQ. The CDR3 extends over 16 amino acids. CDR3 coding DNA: TGCGCCAGCAGCTTGGCCCGGACGGCCGAGCAAGAGACCCAGTACTTC. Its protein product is CASSLARTAEQETQYF.

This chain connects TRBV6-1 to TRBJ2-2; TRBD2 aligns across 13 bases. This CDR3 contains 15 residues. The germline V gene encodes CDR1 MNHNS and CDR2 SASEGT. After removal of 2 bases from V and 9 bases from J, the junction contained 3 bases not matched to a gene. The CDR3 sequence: CASSEQTSGRWELFF. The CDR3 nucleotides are TGTGCCAGCAGTGAACAGACTAGCGGGAGGTGGGAGCTGTTTTTT.

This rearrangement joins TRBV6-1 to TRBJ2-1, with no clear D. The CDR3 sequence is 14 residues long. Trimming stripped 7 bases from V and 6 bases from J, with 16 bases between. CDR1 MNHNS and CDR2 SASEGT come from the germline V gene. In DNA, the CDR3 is TGTGCCAGCATAAGCCGACAAAGGGCCAATGAGCAGTTCTTC. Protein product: CASISRQRANEQFF.

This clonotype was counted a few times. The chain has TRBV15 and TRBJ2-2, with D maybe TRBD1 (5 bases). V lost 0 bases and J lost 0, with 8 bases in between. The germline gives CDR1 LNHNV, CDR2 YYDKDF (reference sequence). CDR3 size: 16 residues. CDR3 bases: TGTGCCACCAGCAGAGATACAGGACCGAACACCGGGGAGCTGTTTTTT. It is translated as CATSRDTGPNTGELFF.

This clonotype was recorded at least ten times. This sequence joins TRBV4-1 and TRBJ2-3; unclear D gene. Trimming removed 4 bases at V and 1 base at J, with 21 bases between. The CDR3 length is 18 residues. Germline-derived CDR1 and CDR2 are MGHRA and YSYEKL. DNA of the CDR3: TGCGCCAGCAGCCCGCAACTGGCGTACCCCGCTCGCACAGATACGCAGTATTTT. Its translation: CASSPQLAYPARTDTQYF.